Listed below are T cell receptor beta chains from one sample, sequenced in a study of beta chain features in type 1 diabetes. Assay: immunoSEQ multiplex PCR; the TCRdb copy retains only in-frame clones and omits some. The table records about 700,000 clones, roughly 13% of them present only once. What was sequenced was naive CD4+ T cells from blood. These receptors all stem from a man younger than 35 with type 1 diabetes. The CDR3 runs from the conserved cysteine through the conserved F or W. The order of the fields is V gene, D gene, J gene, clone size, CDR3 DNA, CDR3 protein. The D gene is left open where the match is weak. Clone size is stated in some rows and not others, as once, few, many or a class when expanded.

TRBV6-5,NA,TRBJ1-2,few,TGTGCCAGCAGTCAAGACTCCCGAGGCTACACCTTC,CASSQDSRGYTF
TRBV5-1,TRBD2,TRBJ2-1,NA,TGCGCCAGCAGCTTTCTAGCGGGGGGGCATTTCAATGAGCAGTTCTTC,CASSFLAGGHFNEQFF
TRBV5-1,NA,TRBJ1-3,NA,TGCGCCAGCAGCCAGTCCGGGACGGCCTCTGGAAACACCATATATTTT,CASSQSGTASGNTIYF
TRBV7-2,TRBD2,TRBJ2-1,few,TGTGCCAGCAGCTTCGCCGGGACTACGTACAATGAGCAGTTCTTC,CASSFAGTTYNEQFF
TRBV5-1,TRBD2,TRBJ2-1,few,TGCGCCAGCAGCGCCGGGACTAGCTTAAGTAGGGGGTACAATGAGCAGTTCTTC,CASSAGTSLSRGYNEQFF
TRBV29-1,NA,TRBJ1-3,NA,TGCAGCGTTGAAGGGACAACTTCTGGAAACACCATATATTTT,CSVEGTTSGNTIYF
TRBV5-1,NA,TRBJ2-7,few,TGCGCCAGCAGCTTGGTACAGGGCACCTACGAGCAGTACTTC,CASSLVQGTYEQYF
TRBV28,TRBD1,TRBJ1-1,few,TGTGCCAGCAGCACGGGACAGGGGTACACTGAAGCTTTCTTT,CASSTGQGYTEAFF
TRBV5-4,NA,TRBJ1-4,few,TGTGCCAGCAGCCACGACGGAGGGGAAAAACTGTTTTTT,CASSHDGGEKLFF
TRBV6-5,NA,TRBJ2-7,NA,TGTGCCAGCAGTTCGGCGGCGCGGAAACCTTTATACGAGCAGTACTTC,CASSSAARKPLYEQYF
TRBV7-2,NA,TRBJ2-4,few,TGTGCCAGCCGCAAAGGGGGTGGGAACATTCAGTACTTC,CASRKGGGNIQYF
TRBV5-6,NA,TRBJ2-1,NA,TGTGCCAGCAGCCCCACGGCACCTACCCCCCAGCAGTTCTTC,CASSPTAPTPQQFF
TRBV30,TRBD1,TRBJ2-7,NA,TGTGCCTGGAGGGGACAGTCCCTCTCCTACGAGCAGTACTTC,CAWRGQSLSYEQYF
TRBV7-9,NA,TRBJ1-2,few,TGTGCCAGCGTCCTTTCGGGGGGGAAATCTAACTATGGCTACACCTTC,CASVLSGGKSNYGYTF
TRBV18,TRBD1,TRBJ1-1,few,TGTGCCAGCTCGTTTGGACAGGGCGGCACTGAAGCTTTCTTT,CASSFGQGGTEAFF
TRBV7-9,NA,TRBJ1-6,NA,TGTGCCAGCAGCTCCCAGGGCCCTAGGTCACCCCTCCACTTT,CASSSQGPRSPLHF
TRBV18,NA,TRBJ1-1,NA,TGTGCCAGCTCACCGGGCCCGAACACTGAAGCTTTCTTT,CASSPGPNTEAFF
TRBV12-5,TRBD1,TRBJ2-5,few,TGTGCTAGTGGTTTGGCCCTTGGGACAGGCCAAGAGACCCAGTACTTC,CASGLALGTGQETQYF
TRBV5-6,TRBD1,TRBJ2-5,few,TGTGCCAGCAGCTTGAGGACAGGACAAGAGACCCAGTACTTC,CASSLRTGQETQYF
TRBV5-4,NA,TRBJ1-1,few,TGTGCCAGCAGCCGTCCCTTGGGCACAGAAGCTTTCTTT,CASSRPLGTEAFF
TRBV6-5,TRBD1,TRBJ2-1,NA,TGTGCCAGCAGTTACGACAGGGGGTCGGGGGAGCAGTTCTTC,CASSYDRGSGEQFF
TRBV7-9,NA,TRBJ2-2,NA,TGTGCCAGCACCCTTGTCGGCGGCACCGGGGAGCTGTTTTTT,CASTLVGGTGELFF
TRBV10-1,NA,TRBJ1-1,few,TGCGCCAGCAGTGAAGGTGTATCGAACACTGAAGCTTTCTTT,CASSEGVSNTEAFF
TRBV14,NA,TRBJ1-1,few,TGTGCCAGCAGCCAAGTGCCCGGGGGGAACACTGAAGCTTTCTTT,CASSQVPGGNTEAFF
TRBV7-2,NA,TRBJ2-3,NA,TGTGCCAGCAGCTTAGCGGCCGCTGGGGGGTACACAGATACGCAGTATTTT,CASSLAAAGGYTDTQYF
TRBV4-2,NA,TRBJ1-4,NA,TGTGCCAGCAGCCCTGACACAGGGTCTTGGGCCGAAAAACTGTTTTTT,CASSPDTGSWAEKLFF
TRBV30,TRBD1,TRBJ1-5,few,TGTGCCTGGACGGGACAGCCCAATCAGCCCCAGCATTTT,CAWTGQPNQPQHF
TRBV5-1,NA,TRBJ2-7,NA,TGCGCCAGCAGCTTGGGAACAGGGTTAGGCTACGAGCAGTACTTC,CASSLGTGLGYEQYF
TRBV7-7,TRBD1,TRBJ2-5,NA,TGTGCTAGCAGCTTAGCAGGGGGAACTTTAGAGACCCAGTACTTC,CASSLAGGTLETQYF
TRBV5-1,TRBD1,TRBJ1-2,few,TGCGCCAGCAGCAGCGGACAGGCCTTGAGCTATGGCTACACCTTC,CASSSGQALSYGYTF
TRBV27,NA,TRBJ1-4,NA,TGTGCCAGCAGGGCCACAGGGTTGACTAATGAAAAACTGTTTTTT,CASRATGLTNEKLFF
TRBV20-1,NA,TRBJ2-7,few,TGCAGTGCACTTACTAGTGACGAGCAGTACTTC,CSALTSDEQYF
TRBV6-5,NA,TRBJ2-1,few,TGTGCCAGCAGATATGAGGGTAGAGGGTTCAATGAGCAGTTCTTC,CASRYEGRGFNEQFF
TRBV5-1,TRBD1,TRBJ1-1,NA,TGCGCCAGCAGCCGCCGAACAGGGGGGAACACTGAAGCTTTCTTT,CASSRRTGGNTEAFF
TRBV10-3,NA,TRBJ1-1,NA,TGTGCCATCAGTGATAGACAGGCAAACACTGAAGCTTTCTTT,CAISDRQANTEAFF
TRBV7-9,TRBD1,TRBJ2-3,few,TGTGCCAGCAGCCAATGGACAGGGGCAGATACGCAGTATTTT,CASSQWTGADTQYF
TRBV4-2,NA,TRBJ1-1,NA,TGTGCCAGCAGCCCGACCCAGGGATATGAGATGAACACTGAAGCTTTCTTT,CASSPTQGYEMNTEAFF
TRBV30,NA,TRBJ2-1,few,TGTGCCTGGAGTGTCCAGGGGTACGAGCAGTTCTTC,CAWSVQGYEQFF
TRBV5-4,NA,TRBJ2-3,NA,TGTGCCAGCAGCTCGTTTCATGTCACAGATACGCAGTATTTT,CASSSFHVTDTQYF
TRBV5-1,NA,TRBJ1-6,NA,TGCGCCAGCAGCGCCCAAGATAACAATTCACCCCTCCACTTT,CASSAQDNNSPLHF
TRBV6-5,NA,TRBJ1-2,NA,TGTGCCAGCAGCCGAGAAGGGGGTTCGTACTATGGCTACACCTTC,CASSREGGSYYGYTF
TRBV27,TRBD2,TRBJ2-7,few,TGTGCCAGCAGATTAGCGGGGGTATCTTTTCGAGAGCAGTACTTC,CASRLAGVSFREQYF